These 18 T cell receptor beta chains were all obtained from the same sample, sequenced in a study of blood T cells in healthy people across ages. For the second PCR, which ran for roughly 7 to 11 cycles, a sample-barcoded 5' primer and a J-beta primer mix were used. TCRdb fed the 5' RACE reads into MiXCR, producing one record per CDR3 protein. There are fewer than 950,000 distinct CDR3 sequences in the sample; approximately 35% occur only once, and approximately 13% lies in the top ten. Sequences were obtained from blood. The receptors were sampled from a man aged 18 to 30 in good health.

The chain has TRBV24-1 and TRBJ2-1; 7 nucleotides line up with TRBD2. TRBJ2-7 explains the end of the DNA better; the J call may be wrong. Germline CDR1 and CDR2: KGHDR and SFDVKD. This CDR3 has 11 amino acids. The CDR3 region has the DNA TGTGCCGTCGGGACTACCAATGAGCAGTACTTC. It translates to CAVGTTNEQYF.

The V gene is TRBV7-8, the J gene TRBJ2-5; D gene uncertain. The J call is doubtful: the DNA matches TRBJ2-7 better. The CDR3 contains 13 residues. Germline-derived CDR1 and CDR2 are SGHVS and FQNEAQ. DNA of the CDR3: TGTGCCAGCAGCCGCTCCAGGTTCTACGAGCAGTACTTC. Translated: CASSRSRFYEQYF.

This chain joins TRBV5-6 and TRBJ2-1; 13 bases are a match to TRBD2. J gave up 7 bases and V 3 bases, and 10 bases lay outside the gene matches. The CDR3 extends over 17 amino acids. Per the germline V gene, CDR1 is SGHDT and CDR2 is YYEEEE. In nucleotides, the CDR3 is TGTGCCAGCAGCTCCTCGACTAGCGGGGGGCTTTGGAATGAGCAGTTCTTC. As protein: CASSSSTSGGLWNEQFF.

The sample holds a few counts of this clonotype. The chain has TRBV14 and TRBJ2-7; no firm D call. The CDR3 runs 12 residues. Deletions cut 3 bases from V and 4 bases from J, with 7 bases between. Germline V CDR1 and CDR2: SGHDN, FVKESK. CDR3 sequence: CASSQGYYEQYF. In nucleotides, the CDR3 is TGTGCCAGCAGCCAGGGATATTACGAGCAGTACTTC.

This clonotype was detected many times. The gene calls are TRBV6-5 and TRBJ2-7, with D perhaps being TRBD1 or TRBD2 (6 bases each). Looked up from germline, CDR1 is MNHEY and CDR2 is SVGAGI. The length of the CDR3 is 14 residues. The ends were cut back, 7 bases at V and 2 bases at J, with 15 bases in the middle. CDR3 nucleotides: TGTGCCAGCACCACAGGGCGGGGAGCCTACGAGCAGTACTTC. Protein product: CASTTGRGAYEQYF.

V and J are TRBV20-1 and TRBJ1-2; TRBD1 matches at 7 bases. V was clipped by 3 bases and J by 4 bases; unmatched bases: 14. The germline gives CDR1 DFQATT, CDR2 SNEGSKA (reference sequence). This CDR3 contains 16 residues. CDR3 DNA: TGCAGTGCTAGCTCGGGACAGCGAGCCGGTAGCTATGGCTACACCTTC. This sequence encodes CSASSGQRAGSYGYTF.

This clonotype was counted a few times. The gene calls are TRBV20-1 and TRBJ2-3; 10 nucleotides line up with TRBD2. CDR1 and CDR2 from the germline V gene are DFQATT and SNEGSKA (reference sequence). V dropped 0 bases and J dropped 0; count of bases not matched to a gene: 6. The CDR3 covers 17 residues. As DNA, the CDR3 is TGCAGTGCTAGAGATCCAGCGGGGGGGATGAGCACAGATACGCAGTATTTT. This encodes CSARDPAGGMSTDTQYF.

The V and J genes are TRBV2 and TRBJ2-3; TRBD2 agrees at 7 bases. This CDR3 has 15 residues. V shed 6 bases and J 0 bases; nucleotides not matched to a gene: 6. CDR1 is SNHLY and CDR2 is FYNNEI in the germline V gene. The CDR3 spells CASRVVGGSTDTQYF. As DNA, the CDR3 is TGTGCCAGCAGGGTAGTGGGGGGGAGCACAGATACGCAGTATTTT.

Only a few counts were recorded for this clonotype. V gene TRBV7-3 combines with J gene TRBJ1-2; tentative D call: TRBD1 (5 bases). V was pared by 3 bases and J by 6 bases, with 17 bases between. CDR1 and CDR2 from the germline V gene are SGHTA and FQGTGA. CDR3 length: 15 residues. CDR3 residues: CASSFEAGGPNGYTF. The DNA of the CDR3 is TGTGCCAGCAGCTTTGAGGCGGGGGGACCGAATGGCTACACCTTC.

This clonotype came up many times. This sequence joins TRBV12-3 or TRBV12-4 and TRBJ2-5; perhaps TRBD1 as D (6 bases). This CDR3 has 13 amino acids. Trimming removed 6 bases at V and 1 base at J, with 9 bases between. CDR3 region: CASSRDIQETQYF. In DNA form, the CDR3 reads TGTGCCAGCAGCCGGGACATCCAAGAGACCCAGTACTTC.

This clonotype was seen a single time. This sequence joins TRBV25-1 and TRBJ1-2; D unresolved. The CDR3 consists of 12 residues. The V gene's germline CDR1 is MGHDK and CDR2 SYGVNS. Trimming took off 0 bases at V and 8 bases at J, with 7 bases between the two ends. CDR3 residues: CASSEYLGGYTF. CDR3 coding DNA: TGTGCCAGCAGTGAATATCTGGGGGGCTACACCTTC.

The chain uses TRBV5-1 and TRBJ2-2, with D unresolved. Germline V CDR1 and CDR2: SGHRS, YFSETQ. The CDR3 covers 15 residues. Trimming removed 4 bases from V and 2 bases from J, with 12 bases in between. The CDR3 region has the DNA TGCGCCAGCAGCCCCCCTCCGCCTAACACCGGGGAGCTGTTTTTT. This gives the protein CASSPPPPNTGELFF. Full variable domain (remainder filled in from reference TRBV5-1 and TRBJ2-2): KAGVTQTPRYLIKTRGQQVTLSCSPISGHRSVSWYQQTPGQGLQFLFEYFSETQRNKGNFPGRFSGRQFSNSRSEMNVSTLELGDSALYLCASSPPPPNTGELFFGEGSRLTVL.

Concerning this clonotype: This may come from a read error, since a much larger clone is one base off. The gene calls are TRBV27 and TRBJ2-3; no firm D call. From germline, CDR1 is MNHEY and CDR2 SMNVEV (reference sequence). This CDR3 has 15 amino acids. This CDR3 reads CVSSFGPFSTDTQYF. CDR3 in DNA: TGTGTCAGCAGTTTCGGACCTTTTAGCACAGATACGCAGTATTTT.

With respect to this clonotype: One base away lies a much larger clone, so this may be a sequencing read error. The chain carries TRBV15 and TRBJ2-7; D ambiguous. In germline, CDR1 is LNHNV, CDR2 YYDKDF (reference sequence). This CDR3 has 14 amino acids. V gave up 0 bases and J gave up 5 bases, with 11 bases separating them. The DNA of the CDR3 is TGTGCCACCAGCAGAGAGGTTGCTTCCAACGAGCAGTACTTC. It specifies CATSREVASNEQYF.

This rearrangement joins TRBV25-1 to TRBJ2-2; unclear D gene. Germline values: CDR1 MGHDK, CDR2 SYGVNS. V lost 4 bases, J lost 4 bases, and 10 bases lay in between. This CDR3 is built from 14 residues. CDR3 sequence reads: CASSGITGTGELFF. CDR3 nucleotides: TGTGCCAGCAGTGGTATTACGGGCACCGGGGAGCTGTTTTTT.

This chain connects TRBV10-3 to TRBJ1-6, with TRBD1 matching over 8 bases. This CDR3 contains 14 residues. Germline lookup yields CDR1 ENHRY and CDR2 SYGVKD. With V trimmed by 8 bases and J by 4 bases, 4 bases remained unmatched. This chain's CDR3 is CAIQDREYNSPLHF. Here the CDR3 DNA reads TGTGCCATCCAGGACAGGGAGTATAATTCACCCCTCCACTTT.

The chain recombines TRBV5-1 with TRBJ2-5, with 7 bases that match TRBD1. The DNA end favors TRBJ2-1, so the J call may be wrong. The CDR3 spans 15 residues. The V gene's germline CDR1 is SGHRS and CDR2 YFSETQ. The CDR3 region is CASSSLGQLEETQFF. CDR3 nucleotides: TGCGCCAGCAGCTCCTTGGGACAGTTGGAAGAGACCCAGTTCTTC.

The CDR3, as DNA: TGCGCCAGCAGCCAAGGTCTAGCGGGTTACCTCGCAGATACGCAGTATTTT. It encodes CASSQGLAGYLADTQYF. This chain links TRBV4-1 with TRBJ2-3; 8 bases agree with TRBD2. V lost 1 base and J lost 4; bases outside the gene matches: 10. Germline CDR1 MGHRA, CDR2 YSYEKL. CDR3 length: 17 residues.